The source of this T cell receptor (beta chain) is a study of brain T cells in children with intractable seizures. TCRdb keeps only in-frame clones here, not all; method: immunoSEQ multiplex PCR. Of about 40,000 clones listed, more than 80% are singletons. Germline V lookup: CDR1 MGHRA, CDR2 YSYEKL. CDR3 length: 18 amino acids. J lost 3 bases, V lost 1 base, and 14 bases had no gene match. To note about this clone: The antigen is not known.

Regarding the study as a whole: Patients' HCMV serostatus was unknown; virus specificity rests on CDR3 similarity alone.

The chain combines TRBV4-1 with TRBJ1-2; 7 bases align to TRBD1. This receptor was obtained from a girl aged 2 to 10 with tuberous sclerosis and intractable seizures. The sample in question was peripheral blood, obtained at surgery. CDR3 in DNA: TGCGCCAGCAGCCAAGTTGAGACAGGGTGGCCCTACGACTATGGCTACACCTTC. This codes for CASSQVETGWPYDYGYTF.